Listed below are T cell receptor beta chains from one sample, sequenced in a study of cytomegalovirus exposure and HLA in healthy donors. Using immunoSEQ multiplex PCR, the repertoire was profiled, and TCRdb retains in-frame clones only, with some absent. The table lists around 90,000 clones, roughly four fifths of them singletons. The sample was PBMCs. Receptors were obtained from a man between 50 and 59 years old in good health and CMV-seronegative. Each CDR3 is given with its conserved first and last residue. The D gene is left open where the match is weak. Expanded clones get a size class; other rows say once, few or many, or leave the size out.

abundance: -; d_gene: TRBD1; v_gene: TRBV28; len: 15; j_gene: TRBJ2-6; CDR3aa: CASKQGAGGANVLTF; CDR3nt: TGTGCCAGCAAACAGGGGGCTGGTGGGGCCAACGTCCTGACTTTC
abundance: -; d_gene: -; v_gene: TRBV21-1; len: 17; j_gene: TRBJ1-4; CDR3aa: CASSPLYGRGRGEKLFF; CDR3nt: TGTGCCAGCAGCCCTCTGTATGGTAGGGGGAGGGGTGAAAAACTGTTTTTT
abundance: -; d_gene: TRBD2; v_gene: TRBV7-6; len: 19; j_gene: TRBJ2-1; CDR3aa: CASSTVPSGRLAWDNEQFF; CDR3nt: TGTGCCAGCAGCACCGTCCCGTCTGGTCGACTAGCCTGGGACAATGAGCAGTTCTTC
abundance: -; d_gene: TRBD1; v_gene: TRBV29-1; len: 13; j_gene: TRBJ1-4; CDR3aa: CSAWPEGAEKLFF; CDR3nt: TGCAGCGCTTGGCCGGAGGGGGCTGAAAAACTGTTTTTT
abundance: -; d_gene: -; v_gene: TRBV10-3; len: 15; j_gene: TRBJ2-1; CDR3aa: CAISESLPSYNEQFF; CDR3nt: TGTGCCATCAGTGAGTCACTCCCGTCCTACAATGAGCAGTTCTTC
abundance: -; d_gene: TRBD1; v_gene: TRBV28; len: 15; j_gene: TRBJ1-5; CDR3aa: CASTGPNRGGQPQHF; CDR3nt: TGTGCCAGCACTGGTCCAAACAGGGGGGGTCAGCCCCAGCATTTT
abundance: few; d_gene: -; v_gene: TRBV5-5; len: 14; j_gene: TRBJ1-1; CDR3aa: CASSFGGVNTEAFF; CDR3nt: TGTGCCAGCAGCTTCGGTGGAGTTAACACTGAAGCTTTCTTT
abundance: once; d_gene: TRBD2; v_gene: TRBV7-3; len: 15; j_gene: TRBJ2-5; CDR3aa: CASSPRLAGDETQYF; CDR3nt: TGTGCCAGCAGCCCCCGACTAGCGGGAGACGAGACCCAGTACTTC
abundance: -; d_gene: -; v_gene: TRBV23-1; len: 17; j_gene: TRBJ1-2; CDR3aa: CASSHSRRGERGYGYTF; CDR3nt: TGCGCCAGCAGTCATTCCAGACGCGGGGAAAGAGGGTATGGCTACACCTTC
abundance: few; d_gene: -; v_gene: TRBV4-1; len: 14; j_gene: TRBJ2-7; CDR3aa: CASSQERWYYEQYF; CDR3nt: TGCGCCAGCAGCCAAGAGAGGTGGTACTACGAGCAGTACTTC
abundance: -; d_gene: TRBD1; v_gene: TRBV7-6; len: 15; j_gene: TRBJ2-2; CDR3aa: CASSLETGRAGELFF; CDR3nt: TGTGCCAGCAGCTTAGAGACAGGGCGGGCCGGGGAGCTGTTTTTT
abundance: -; d_gene: TRBD2; v_gene: TRBV7-2; len: 18; j_gene: TRBJ2-3; CDR3aa: CASSLRTSSGRSTDTQYF; CDR3nt: TGTGCCAGCAGCTTACGTACAAGTTCCGGGAGGAGCACAGATACGCAGTATTTT
abundance: -; d_gene: -; v_gene: TRBV29-1; len: 13; j_gene: TRBJ2-1; CDR3aa: CSVVPGQANEQFF; CDR3nt: TGCAGCGTTGTCCCAGGGCAGGCCAATGAGCAGTTCTTC
abundance: once; d_gene: -; v_gene: TRBV29-1; len: 18; j_gene: TRBJ2-1; CDR3aa: CSVPTGTGEREGYNEQFF; CDR3nt: TGCAGCGTTCCGACGGGGACAGGGGAGCGGGAGGGCTACAATGAGCAGTTCTTC
abundance: -; d_gene: -; v_gene: TRBV7-8; len: 13; j_gene: TRBJ1-2; CDR3aa: CASSLETEGGYTF; CDR3nt: TGTGCCAGCAGCTTAGAGACTGAGGGTGGCTACACCTTC
abundance: -; d_gene: -; v_gene: TRBV5-4; len: 13; j_gene: TRBJ2-5; CDR3aa: CASTLQGAETQYF; CDR3nt: TGTGCCAGCACCCTACAGGGAGCGGAGACCCAGTACTTC
abundance: -; d_gene: -; v_gene: TRBV10-3; len: 16; j_gene: TRBJ2-1; CDR3aa: CAISPGPGSGGNEQFF; CDR3nt: TGTGCCATCAGCCCCGGACCGGGTTCCGGAGGGAATGAGCAGTTCTTC
abundance: -; d_gene: -; v_gene: TRBV27; len: 15; j_gene: TRBJ1-2; CDR3aa: CASSASFRFTNGYTF; CDR3nt: TGTGCCAGCAGTGCTTCGTTCAGATTTACTAATGGCTACACCTTC
abundance: -; d_gene: TRBD2; v_gene: TRBV9; len: 17; j_gene: TRBJ2-3; CDR3aa: CASSPSPSGRGTDTQYF; CDR3nt: TGTGCCAGCAGCCCAAGCCCTAGCGGGAGAGGTACAGATACGCAGTATTTT
abundance: -; d_gene: TRBD1; v_gene: TRBV11-2; len: 15; j_gene: TRBJ2-7; CDR3aa: CASSPDRDLAYEQYF; CDR3nt: TGTGCCAGCAGCCCGGACAGGGACCTCGCCTACGAGCAGTACTTC
abundance: -; d_gene: TRBD1; v_gene: TRBV2; len: 14; j_gene: TRBJ2-7; CDR3aa: CASTATGQGYEQYF; CDR3nt: TGTGCCAGCACCGCAACGGGACAGGGCTACGAGCAGTACTTC
abundance: -; d_gene: -; v_gene: TRBV12-5; len: 13; j_gene: TRBJ2-2; CDR3aa: CASGSRLGGELFF; CDR3nt: TGTGCTAGTGGTTCGCGACTCGGCGGGGAGCTGTTTTTT
abundance: -; d_gene: TRBD2; v_gene: TRBV28; len: 16; j_gene: TRBJ2-1; CDR3aa: CASSSRLAGGYNEQFF; CDR3nt: TGTGCCAGCAGCTCCAGACTAGCGGGAGGGTACAATGAGCAGTTCTTC
abundance: -; d_gene: TRBD1; v_gene: TRBV6-1; len: 15; j_gene: TRBJ1-5; CDR3aa: CASRAGQGANQPQHF; CDR3nt: TGTGCCAGCAGAGCGGGACAGGGGGCCAATCAGCCCCAGCATTTT
abundance: -; d_gene: TRBD2; v_gene: TRBV9; len: 15; j_gene: TRBJ2-7; CDR3aa: CASSVGTSVTYEQYF; CDR3nt: TGTGCCAGCAGCGTAGGTACTAGCGTCACCTACGAGCAGTACTTC
abundance: once; d_gene: -; v_gene: TRBV28; len: 17; j_gene: TRBJ2-7; CDR3aa: CASSPSLQGTHGYEQYF; CDR3nt: TGTGCCAGCAGTCCCTCCCTTCAGGGAACTCACGGCTACGAGCAGTACTTC
abundance: -; d_gene: -; v_gene: TRBV28; len: 17; j_gene: TRBJ2-1; CDR3aa: CASGRGTGVAGGFEQFF; CDR3nt: TGTGCCAGCGGCCGCGGGACAGGGGTGGCGGGAGGGTTCGAGCAGTTCTTC
abundance: -; d_gene: -; v_gene: TRBV30; len: 14; j_gene: TRBJ1-5; CDR3aa: CAWSGGRGNQPQHF; CDR3nt: TGTGCCTGGAGCGGTGGCCGGGGGAATCAGCCCCAGCATTTT
abundance: -; d_gene: TRBD2; v_gene: TRBV5-1; len: 17; j_gene: TRBJ2-5; CDR3aa: CASSLRPSSGSRETQYF; CDR3nt: TGCGCCAGCAGCTTACGACCGTCCAGCGGGAGTAGGGAGACCCAGTACTTC
abundance: -; d_gene: -; v_gene: TRBV27; len: 14; j_gene: TRBJ2-2; CDR3aa: CASSGRRPTGELFF; CDR3nt: TGTGCCAGCAGTGGAAGGAGACCCACCGGGGAGCTGTTTTTT
abundance: -; d_gene: -; v_gene: TRBV19; len: 17; j_gene: TRBJ1-5; CDR3aa: CASKTFAQGLGNQPQHF; CDR3nt: TGTGCCAGTAAAACTTTTGCGCAGGGTCTGGGCAATCAGCCCCAGCATTTT
abundance: -; d_gene: -; v_gene: TRBV14; len: 16; j_gene: TRBJ2-5; CDR3aa: CASSQAGGSLAETQYF; CDR3nt: TGTGCCAGCAGCCAAGCGGGTGGGTCTCTGGCGGAGACCCAGTACTTC